Below are 10 T cell receptor beta chains sequenced from a single sample in a study of post-analysis software for immune sequencing data. No antigens are known for them. Tagging with unique molecular identifiers was a feature of the TCR beta cDNA libraries. Via MiXCR, TCRdb re-called the PCR reads, giving one row per CDR3 protein. The data contain roughly 620,000 distinct CDR3 sequences, roughly 46% of them singletons. Study-wide results and caveats: Controls had lower frequencies than patients of four or five TRBV segments, which included TRBV5-6, TRBV5-1 and TRBV20-1.

The sample comprised blood. The receptors stem from a girl aged 10-17 years with multiple sclerosis.

This clonotype showed up just a few times. The chain carries TRBV20-1 and TRBJ2-7, with D perhaps TRBD1 (6 bases). V dropped 3 bases and J dropped 5 bases, with 17 bases sitting between them. The CDR3 is 14 amino acids. In germline, CDR1 is DFQATT, CDR2 SNEGSKA (reference sequence). CDR3 sequence reads: CSARSRGIGNEQYF. CDR3 coding DNA: TGCAGTGCTAGGAGCAGGGGAATAGGAAACGAGCAGTACTTC.

The V and J genes are TRBV6-5 and TRBJ2-1, with TRBD2 identical over 14 bases. Germline values: CDR1 MNHEY, CDR2 SVGAGI. The V segment lost 5 bases and the J segment 4 bases; nucleotides outside the gene matches: 1. The CDR3 loop spans 15 amino acids. This chain's CDR3 is CASSRLAGGYNEQFF. CDR3 DNA sequence: TGTGCCAGCAGTCGACTAGCGGGGGGGTACAATGAGCAGTTCTTC.

Turning to this clonotype: A single base separates this from a much larger clone, so it may be a read error. The CDR3 bases are TGTGCCAGCAGCACTAGCGGGGGTCCTAGGGATACGCAGTATTTT. Its translation is CASSTSGGPRDTQYF. The gene calls are TRBV9 and TRBJ2-3, with 11 bases identical to TRBD2. The CDR3 consists of 15 residues. Germline loops: CDR1 SGDLS, CDR2 YYNGEE. The V gene end was trimmed by 4 bases and the J gene end by 6 bases; junction bases not matched to a gene: 7.

V and J are TRBV6-1 and TRBJ1-1; 7 positions match TRBD1. The CDR3 has 14 residues. CDR1 MNHNS and CDR2 SASEGT come from the germline V gene. With 4 bases clipped from V and 1 base from J, the junction kept 3 bases outside the gene matches. CDR3 loop: CASSARTGNTEAFF. DNA of the CDR3: TGTGCCAGCAGTGCGCGGACAGGGAACACTGAAGCTTTCTTT.

This clonotype was detected once. The V gene is TRBV5-4, the J gene TRBJ1-1; D is unresolved. The CDR3 is 14 amino acids. Trimming removed 4 bases from V and 1 base from J, with 11 bases in between. The germline CDR1 and CDR2 sequences are SGHNT and YYREEE (reference sequence). CDR3 DNA: TGTGCCAGCAGCCGGGCAGGAGCGAACACTGAAGCTTTCTTT. This sequence encodes CASSRAGANTEAFF.

This clonotype was picked up a small number of times. The rearrangement joins TRBV5-6 to TRBJ2-7, with no clear D. Germline CDR1 is SGHDT and CDR2 is YYEEEE. Trimming took off 2 bases at V and 3 bases at J, with 15 bases between the two ends. The CDR3 loop spans 15 amino acids. CDR3 loop: CASSLRVGPDYEQYF. The CDR3 DNA reads as TGTGCCAGCAGCTTAAGAGTGGGCCCCGACTACGAGCAGTACTTC.

This clonotype showed up many times. The junction shows a germline mismatch at one end, possibly a read error. The chain links TRBV5-1 to TRBJ2-1; TRBD2 matches 13 bases. CDR1 SGHRS and CDR2 YFSETQ come from the germline V gene. This CDR3 spans 15 amino acids. The CDR3 reads CASSLLAGGYNEQFF. CDR3 nucleotides: TGTGCCAGCAGTTTACTAGCGGGAGGGTACAATGAGCAGTTCTTC.

This clonotype was counted only a few times. The genes are TRBV20-1 and TRBJ2-3, with 13 bases that match TRBD2. The germline CDR1 and CDR2 sequences are DFQATT and SNEGSKA (reference sequence). The CDR3 runs to 18 residues. J lost 4 bases, V lost 6 bases, and 16 bases had no gene match. The CDR3 sequence is CSAKIGTSGNLRSDTQYF. CDR3 DNA: TGCAGTGCGAAAATCGGGACTAGCGGGAATTTGAGGTCAGATACGCAGTATTTT.

This clonotype was counted once. This chain connects TRBV12-3 or TRBV12-4 to TRBJ1-1; D not certain. V was shortened by 8 bases and J by 0 bases, with 16 bases between the two germline ends. The CDR3 is made up of 15 amino acids. The CDR3 bases are TGTGCCAGCGTCCCCGATGACGGGGTGAACACTGAAGCTTTCTTT. Translated, it gives CASVPDDGVNTEAFF.

The chain is built from TRBV6-6 and TRBJ2-3, with D uncertain. Germline loops: CDR1 MNHNY, CDR2 SVGAGI (reference sequence). Trimming cost V 6 bases and J 7 bases, with 8 bases left between them. The CDR3 consists of 11 residues. The CDR3: CASSSMNTQYF. For the CDR3, the DNA is TGTGCCAGCAGCTCTATGAATACGCAGTATTTT.